This T cell receptor (beta chain) emerged from a study of beta chain features in type 1 diabetes. General observations from the study: Type 1 diabetes patients showed a moderate but significant shortening of TCRB CDR3s in all four CD4+ subsets.

CDR1 and CDR2 (germline): SGHAT, FQNNGV. The CDR3 length is 15 residues. Trimming took 0 bases from V and 4 from J; bases not matched to a gene: 6. Sequencing targeted expressed TCRB transcripts, as all isolated RNA had been reverse transcribed. Sequenced by immunoSEQ multiplex PCR; TCRdb stores in-frame clones only, minus some. Of 150,000 or so clones listed, around 63% were seen once; the top ten hold around 0.08%. About this clone: Antigen: not known.

The origin of this receptor is a man aged 25 to 40 with type 1 diabetes. Input material: naive CD4+ T cells from blood. V is TRBV11-2 and J is TRBJ2-7; 7 bases are shared with TRBD1. Here the CDR3 reads CASSLETGQIYEQYF. The CDR3 DNA reads TGTGCCAGCAGCTTAGAAACGGGACAGATATACGAGCAGTACTTC.